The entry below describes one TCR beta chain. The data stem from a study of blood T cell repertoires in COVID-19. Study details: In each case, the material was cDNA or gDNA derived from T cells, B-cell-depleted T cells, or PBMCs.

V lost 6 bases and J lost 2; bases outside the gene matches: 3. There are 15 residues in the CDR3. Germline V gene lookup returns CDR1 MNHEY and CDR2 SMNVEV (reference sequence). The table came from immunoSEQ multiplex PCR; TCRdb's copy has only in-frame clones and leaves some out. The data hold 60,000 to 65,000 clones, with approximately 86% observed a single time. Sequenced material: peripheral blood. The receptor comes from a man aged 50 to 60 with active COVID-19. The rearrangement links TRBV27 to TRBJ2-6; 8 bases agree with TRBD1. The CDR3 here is CASRDRVAGANVLTF. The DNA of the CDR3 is TGTGCCAGCAGGGACAGGGTGGCTGGGGCCAACGTCCTGACTTTC.